A single sample is the source of the 9 T cell receptor beta chains below, sequenced in a study of identical twins. One entry per CDR3 protein, called by TCRdb with MiXCR from the 5' RACE reads. Found here are about 660,000 distinct CDR3 sequences, over 8.5% of them singletons; the top ten hold approximately 0.94%. These data also formed part of another study, on yellow fever vaccine responses in identical twins.

Sequenced material: PBMCs. All receptors derive from a woman aged 18-29 years in good health.

The V and J genes are TRBV12-3 or TRBV12-4 and TRBJ2-7; no clear D. Trimming took off 5 bases at V and 2 bases at J, with 13 bases between the two ends. The CDR3 is 14 residues long. CDR3 protein: CASSADWDAYEQYF. The CDR3 nucleotides read TGTGCCAGCAGTGCCGACTGGGATGCCTACGAGCAGTACTTC.

The sample holds many counts of this clonotype. The chain is built from TRBV10-3 and TRBJ2-7, with a tentative D call TRBD2 (6 bases). V gave up 6 bases and J gave up 7 bases, with 19 bases separating them. Germline V CDR1 and CDR2: ENHRY, SYGVKD. This CDR3 contains 14 residues. In DNA form, the CDR3 reads TGTGCCATCAGAACCGGGAGCGGGCCAGAGGAGCAGTACTTC. It yields the protein CAIRTGSGPEEQYF.

Many counts were recorded for this clonotype. This chain links TRBV10-3 with TRBJ2-1, with 11 bases that match TRBD2. The junction had 7 bases not matched to a gene; V was cut back by 6 bases and J by 6 bases. Germline V CDR1 and CDR2: ENHRY, SYGVKD. The CDR3 runs 15 residues. CDR3 coding DNA: TGTGCCATCAGCTTTACTAGCGGGAGTACCAATGAGCAGTTCTTC. Its protein product is CAISFTSGSTNEQFF.

This clonotype was seen at least ten times. The chain links TRBV28 to TRBJ2-1; 11 bases agree with TRBD2. Germline V gives CDR1 MDHEN, CDR2 SYDVKM. The CDR3 length is 15 residues. The V and J ends lost 7 bases and 4 bases, in that order; junction bases with no gene match: 6. CDR3 nucleotide sequence: TGTGCCAGCACCTTGACTAGCGGGACTTACAATGAGCAGTTCTTC. This encodes CASTLTSGTYNEQFF.

This chain connects TRBV27 to TRBJ1-5; TRBD1 is a possible D gene (6 bases). Between the trimmed V and J ends, which lost 6 bases and 4 bases, there was a span of 16 bases. The CDR3 covers 15 residues. In germline, CDR1 is MNHEY, CDR2 SMNVEV (reference sequence). In nucleotides, the CDR3 is TGTGCCAGCAGCCCCTCAAGGGGGGGGAATCAGCCCCAGCATTTT. Its translation: CASSPSRGGNQPQHF.

This chain uses TRBV20-1 with TRBJ1-2; D remains ambiguous. This CDR3 has 17 amino acids. Deletions cut 4 bases from V and 4 bases from J, with 25 bases between. CDR1 and CDR2 from the germline V gene are DFQATT and SNEGSKA (reference sequence). CDR3 sequence reads: CSAKRAIDTGFGYGYTF. CDR3 bases: TGCAGTGCTAAACGGGCCATCGATACGGGCTTCGGCTATGGCTACACCTTC.

Of note for this clonotype: Given a much more abundant clone one base away, this may be a read error. The V gene is TRBV12-3 or TRBV12-4, the J gene TRBJ2-5, with D uncertain. The CDR3 totals 13 residues. DNA of the CDR3: TGTGCCAGCAGTTTACGGGTCCGAGAGACCCAGCACTTC. It yields the protein CASSLRVRETQHF.

This clonotype was seen at least ten times. The DNA is omitted, as the CDR3 cannot be located on it reliably, and the CDR3 follows TCRdb's listing. CDR3 amino acids: CSARERRAGELFF. The genes are TRBV20-1 and TRBJ2-2. The CDR3 numbers 13 amino acids, ends counted. Germline V gene data show CDR1 as DFQATT and CDR2 as SNEGSKA (reference sequence).

The rearrangement uses TRBV20-1 and TRBJ1-1, with D possibly TRBD1 on 5 matching bases. Germline CDR1 DFQATT, CDR2 SNEGSKA (reference sequence). The V and J ends lost 2 bases and 4 bases respectively, with 14 bases between them. This CDR3 contains 14 residues. The CDR3 is CSARIDPGGTEAFF. The CDR3 DNA reads as TGCAGTGCTAGAATTGACCCGGGGGGCACTGAAGCTTTCTTT.